This TCR beta chain was sequenced in a study of blood T cell repertoires in COVID-19. Across the whole study: Samples taken during acute and convalescent COVID-19 were collected in the United States, Italy and Spain.

Method: immunoSEQ multiplex PCR; TCRdb's copy keeps in-frame clones and lacks some. Counted here are 250,000 or so clones, about nine tenths occurring once; the ten biggest clones make up just over 2.5%. The J segment lost 3 bases and the V segment lost 4 bases, leaving 1 base of the junction unmatched. The CDR3 extends over 14 amino acids. Germline lookup yields CDR1 SGHAT and CDR2 FQNNGV. Everyone who took part was about 18 to 90 years old, and they came from about two dozen US areas. The gene calls are TRBV11-2 and TRBJ1-1; 11 nucleotides align to TRBD1. The clonotype comes from a woman aged 30 to 39 with acute COVID-19. The sequencing input was PBMCs or T cells enriched from blood (not recorded which). The CDR3, as DNA: TGTGCCAGCAGCTCGGGACAGGGGGACACTGAAGCTTTCTTT. Encoded protein: CASSSGQGDTEAFF.